Following are 23 T cell receptor beta chains from one sample sequenced in a study of T cells in Graves' hyperthyroidism and ophthalmopathy. TCR beta CDR3 region amplification was performed from RNA transcripts. With the HTBI primer set, the TCR CDR3 went through a first round of RT-PCR. MiXCR was run by TCRdb on the multiplex PCR reads, yielding one entry per CDR3 protein. The table lists roughly 840,000 distinct CDR3 sequences, 38% of them singletons, with approximately 8.7% in the top ten. What was sequenced was blood. The receptors stem from a man aged 18 to 29 with Graves' hyperthyroidism.

As regards this clonotype: Possible read error: a much larger clone is one base away. The chain joins TRBV7-2 to TRBJ1-3; D is unresolved. Germline-derived CDR1 and CDR2 are SGHTA and FQGNSA. This CDR3 contains 12 residues. Trimming pared 4 bases from V and 7 bases from J, leaving 8 bases between. The CDR3 here is CASSSAPNTIYF. CDR3 coding DNA: TGTGCCAGCAGCTCAGCGCCGAACACCATATATTTT.

This clonotype was detected ten times or more. V usage is TRBV2 and J usage is TRBJ2-7; D call uncertain. The CDR3 has 13 residues. Germline V gene data show CDR1 as SNHLY and CDR2 as FYNNEI. V was pared by 4 bases and J by 2 bases, with 9 bases between. The CDR3: CASSGARPYEQYF. The DNA for the CDR3 is TGTGCCAGCAGTGGGGCAAGACCCTACGAGCAGTACTTC.

This rearrangement joins TRBV12-3 or TRBV12-4 to TRBJ2-7; TRBD2 agrees at 10 bases. Unmatched junction bases numbered 2, after V lost 3 bases and J lost 6 bases. This CDR3 has 13 residues. Here the CDR3 reads CASSLTSGSEQYF. The CDR3 region has the DNA TGTGCCAGCAGTTTGACTAGCGGGTCCGAGCAGTACTTC.

This clonotype was seen many times. This sequence joins TRBV29-1 and TRBJ1-1; the D is unclear. This CDR3 contains 13 residues. Germline CDR1 SQVTM, CDR2 ANQGSEA. With 3 bases removed from V and 2 bases from J, the gap between germline ends came to 10 bases. The CDR3 loop reads CSVELGTNTEAFF. The CDR3 nucleotides are TGCAGCGTTGAGCTGGGAACAAACACTGAAGCTTTCTTT.

This chain links TRBV5-1 with TRBJ1-1; D remains ambiguous. This CDR3 contains 14 residues. The V gene's germline CDR1 is SGHRS and CDR2 YFSETQ. Between the trimmed V and J ends, which lost 5 bases and 0 bases, there was a span of 11 bases. The CDR3 spells CASSATEVNTEAFF. In nucleotides, the CDR3 is TGCGCCAGCAGTGCCACAGAGGTGAACACTGAAGCTTTCTTT.

This sequence joins TRBV25-1 and TRBJ1-6; a possible D gene is TRBD1 (5 bases). CDR1 MGHDK and CDR2 SYGVNS come from the germline V gene. Trimming removed 5 bases at V and 7 bases at J, with 27 bases between. This CDR3 is 19 amino acids long. As DNA, the CDR3 is TGTGCCAGCAGTTACTCCCCTCGTTTTGGGACGCGGGAAAATTCACCCCTCCACTTT. Its protein product is CASSYSPRFGTRENSPLHF.

The chain combines TRBV2 with TRBJ2-2, with D possibly TRBD1 on 6 matching bases. With 7 bases removed from V and 6 bases from J, the gap between germline ends came to 15 bases. Germline CDR1 reads SNHLY; CDR2 reads FYNNEI. The CDR3 is made up of 14 amino acids. This CDR3 reads CASTGQMTSGELFF. The CDR3 DNA sequence: TGTGCCAGCACCGGACAGATGACATCCGGGGAGCTGTTTTTT.

As concerns this clonotype: One junction end disagrees with the germline gene, perhaps due to a read error. The chain carries TRBV29-1 and TRBJ2-7; D is perhaps TRBD1 (6 bases). The CDR3 contains 14 residues. Germline V lookup: CDR1 SQVTM, CDR2 ANQGSEA. CDR3 DNA sequence: TGCAGCGTTGAACTATGGGGACACAGCTACGAGAAGTACTTC. Residues: CSVELWGHSYEKYF.

The gene calls are TRBV4-1 and TRBJ1-2, with a possible D match to TRBD1 (5 bases). This CDR3 contains 15 residues. Germline CDR1 and CDR2: MGHRA and YSYEKL. The V and J ends lost 5 bases and 4 bases respectively, with 17 bases between them. CDR3 coding DNA: TGCGCCAGCAGCACGAGACAGCCTACGCCCTATGGCTACACCTTC. This translates into CASSTRQPTPYGYTF.

This clonotype was picked up many times. This CDR3 is CSATPYYEQYF. The DNA of the CDR3 is TGCAGTGCTACCCCCTACTACGAGCAGTACTTC. The chain combines TRBV20-1 with TRBJ2-7; no firm D call. V dropped 4 bases and J dropped 3 bases, with 7 bases sitting between them. The length of the CDR3 is 11 residues. The germline V gene has CDR1 DFQATT and CDR2 SNEGSKA (reference sequence).

The chain is built from TRBV19 and TRBJ1-1; 8 bases align to TRBD1. The J segment lost 7 bases and the V segment lost 4 bases, leaving 5 bases of the junction unmatched. CDR1 LNHDA and CDR2 SQIVND come from the germline V gene (reference sequence). The CDR3 sequence is 13 residues long. The CDR3: CASSTGGAVEAFF. As DNA, the CDR3 is TGTGCCAGTAGTACAGGGGGCGCGGTTGAAGCTTTCTTT.

The chain joins TRBV7-9 to TRBJ2-5, with D perhaps matching TRBD1 or TRBD2 (6 bases each). Deletions cut 4 bases from V and 5 bases from J, with 17 bases between. The CDR3 runs 15 residues. CDR1 is SEHNR, CDR2 FQNEAQ, per germline (reference sequence). In nucleotides, the CDR3 is TGTGCCAGCAGCTCCCTCGAGGACAGCGGGGAGACCCAGTACTTC. It codes for CASSSLEDSGETQYF.

V usage is TRBV25-1 and J usage is TRBJ1-6; 8 nucleotides agree with TRBD1. The CDR3 extends over 15 amino acids. Germline trimming cut 4 bases from V and 6 bases from J; bases unmatched to any gene: 5. The germline V gene has CDR1 MGHDK and CDR2 SYGVNS. CDR3 in amino acids: CASSASGQANSPLHF. The DNA of the CDR3 is TGTGCCAGCAGTGCTTCGGGACAGGCTAATTCACCCCTCCACTTT.

The chain has TRBV19 and TRBJ1-5; a weak D match, TRBD1 (5 bases). In germline, CDR1 is LNHDA, CDR2 SQIVND (reference sequence). V shed 7 bases and J shed 4 bases, with 14 bases lying between them. This CDR3 has 14 amino acids. The CDR3 DNA sequence: TGTGCCAGTAAGGACTACAGGCAAAATCAGCCCCAGCATTTT. It encodes CASKDYRQNQPQHF.

The chain employs TRBV10-3 and TRBJ2-7; D might be TRBD2 (5 bases). This CDR3 spans 14 amino acids. Germline V CDR1 and CDR2: ENHRY, SYGVKD. Trimming pared 2 bases from V and 3 bases from J, leaving 11 bases between. The CDR3 loop is CAISERGDFYEQYF. CDR3 coding DNA: TGTGCCATCAGTGAGCGGGGAGACTTCTACGAGCAGTACTTC.

The chain carries TRBV20-1 and TRBJ1-5; 7 positions agree with TRBD1. V lost 0 bases, J lost 4 bases, and 12 bases stayed unmatched. CDR3 length: 17 residues. Germline-derived CDR1 and CDR2 are DFQATT and SNEGSKA (reference sequence). CDR3 sequence: CSARDPSEQGSNQPQHF. In DNA, the CDR3 is TGCAGTGCTAGAGATCCCTCGGAACAGGGGAGTAATCAGCCCCAGCATTTT.

This clonotype was counted only a few times. The gene calls are TRBV7-9 and TRBJ2-2; D gene ambiguous. Looked up from germline, CDR1 is SEHNR and CDR2 is FQNEAQ (reference sequence). V lost 5 bases and J 3 bases, leaving 7 bases between the germline ends. The CDR3 length is 13 residues. The CDR3 here is CASSQEHTGELFF. CDR3 coding DNA: TGTGCCAGCAGCCAAGAGCACACCGGGGAGCTGTTTTTT.

About this clonotype: A much larger clonotype is one base distant, so this may be a read error. The chain combines TRBV7-6 with TRBJ1-2; D is unresolved. The CDR3 is 13 amino acids. Trimming left V 5 bases short and J 6 bases short, with 13 bases between. Germline loops: CDR1 SGHVS, CDR2 FNYEAQ. As DNA, the CDR3 is TGTGCCAGCAGCCCGACACTAAACCATGGCTACACCTTC. Its translation is CASSPTLNHGYTF.

The chain is built from TRBV7-6 and TRBJ2-7, with D perhaps TRBD1 (5 bases). The length of the CDR3 is 14 residues. V was trimmed by 5 bases and J by 5 bases, leaving 16 bases between them. Germline loops: CDR1 SGHVS, CDR2 FNYEAQ. The CDR3 DNA reads as TGTGCCAGCAGCCGCCAGTCTGGGGCCAACGAGCAGTACTTC. Residues: CASSRQSGANEQYF.

In its sample, this clonotype was seen many times. The chain uses TRBV11-2 and TRBJ2-7; 9 bases match TRBD1. After removal of 4 bases from V and 1 base from J, the junction contained 8 bases not matched to a gene. Germline CDR1 SGHAT, CDR2 FQNNGV. This CDR3 has 16 residues. In DNA, the CDR3 is TGTGCCAGCAGCTACACAGGGGGCATTGCGTCCTACGAGCAGTACTTC. Amino acid sequence: CASSYTGGIASYEQYF. Based on the CDR3 plus reference TRBV11-2 and TRBJ2-7, the full variable domain is EAGVAQSPRYKIIEKRQSVAFWCNPISGHATLYWYQQILGQGPKLLIQFQNNGVVDDSQLPKDRFSAERLKGVDSTLKIQPAKLEDSAVYLCASSYTGGIASYEQYFGPGTRLTVT.

This clonotype came up many times. V usage is TRBV7-8 and J usage is TRBJ2-7; D is unclear. The germline gives CDR1 SGHVS, CDR2 FQNEAQ. V was clipped by 5 bases and J by 1 base, with 6 bases between them. CDR3 length: 12 residues. In DNA, the CDR3 is TGTGCCAGCAGCGCTCTTTCCTACGAGCAGTACTTC. Amino acids: CASSALSYEQYF.

The sample holds one count of this clonotype. Given a much more abundant clone one base away, this may be a read error. V usage is TRBV7-2 and J usage is TRBJ2-7; 9 nucleotides align to TRBD1. Germline V gives CDR1 SGHTA, CDR2 FQGNSA. The CDR3 contains 16 residues. CDR3 loop: CVSSLAGGQGFYEQYF. The DNA for the CDR3 is TGTGTCAGCAGCTTAGCAGGGGGACAGGGCTTCTACGAGCAGTACTTC. The whole variable domain, filled in from reference TRBV7-2 and TRBJ2-7, reads GAGVSQSPSNKVTEKGKDVELRCDPISGHTALYWYRQSLGQGLEFLIYFQGNSAPDKSGLPSDRFSAERTGGSVSTLTIQRTQQEDSAVYLCVSSLAGGQGFYEQYFGPGTRLTVT.

This chain connects TRBV7-9 to TRBJ2-7; 12 nucleotides match TRBD2. V was pared by 6 bases and J by 5 bases, with 11 bases of the junction left unmatched. Per germline, CDR1 SEHNR and CDR2 FQNEAQ (reference sequence). The CDR3 loop spans 16 amino acids. The CDR3 reads CASRYRTSGRLDEQYF. As DNA, the CDR3 is TGTGCCAGCAGGTATCGAACTAGCGGGAGGCTCGACGAGCAGTACTTC. The full variable domain, completed using reference TRBV7-9 and TRBJ2-7, is DTGVSQNPRHKITKRGQNVTFRCDPISEHNRLYWYRQTLGQGPEFLTYFQNEAQLEKSRLLSDRFSAERPKGSFSTLEIQRTEQGDSAMYLCASRYRTSGRLDEQYFGPGTRLTVT.